This TCR beta chain was observed in a study of T-cell memory formation after mild COVID-19. This clonotype was recorded many times. One entry per CDR3 protein, called by TCRdb with MiXCR from the 5' RACE reads. The sample includes about 310,000 distinct CDR3 sequences, more than 15% of them seen just once. Input material: PBMCs or a T cell subset sorted from them (not recorded which). The clonotype comes from a man between 18 and 29 years old who had mild COVID-19 (a few samples of this study predate the infection). Cell type and time point are not known.

The CDR3 bases are TGCGCCAGCAGCCCGGGCCCGACAGATACGCAGTATTTT. Protein product: CASSPGPTDTQYF. This chain uses TRBV4-1 with TRBJ2-3; D is unclear. V was clipped by 4 bases and J by 3 bases, with 8 bases between them. The CDR3 runs to 13 residues. CDR1 and CDR2 from the germline V gene are MGHRA and YSYEKL.